This T cell receptor beta chain was identified during a study of T cells after yellow fever vaccination. Study details: The SMART-Seq v4 Ultra Low Input method served to prepare the low-cell-number fractions.

The CDR3 is made up of 15 amino acids. Germline CDR1 and CDR2: MNHEY and SVGAGI. The junction had 8 bases not matched to a gene; V was cut back by 6 bases and J by 7 bases. Making TCR cDNA involved 5'RACE template switching, which added UMIs and a universal primer site. TCRdb called the 5' RACE reads again in MiXCR, with one record for every CDR3 protein. The table shows around 350,000 distinct CDR3 sequences, with 6.2% occurring only once. Many counts were recorded for this clonotype. The sequenced sample was PBMCs, obtained 5 days after the yellow fever booster vaccination. The TCR originated in a man in his thirties or forties who received the YFV17D yellow fever vaccine. This chain uses TRBV6-5 with TRBJ2-2, with 10 bases identical to TRBD1. CDR3: CASRRTGQGIGELFF. Written as DNA, the CDR3 is TGTGCCAGCAGACGTACGGGACAGGGGATCGGGGAGCTGTTTTTT.